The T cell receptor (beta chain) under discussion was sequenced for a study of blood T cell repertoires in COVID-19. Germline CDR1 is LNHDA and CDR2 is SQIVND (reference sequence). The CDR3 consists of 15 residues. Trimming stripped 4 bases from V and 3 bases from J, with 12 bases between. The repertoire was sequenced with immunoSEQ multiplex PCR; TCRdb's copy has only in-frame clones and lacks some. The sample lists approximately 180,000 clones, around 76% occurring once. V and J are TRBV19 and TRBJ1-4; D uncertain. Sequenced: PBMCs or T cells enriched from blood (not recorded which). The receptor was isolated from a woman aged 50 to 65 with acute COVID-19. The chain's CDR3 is CASSSRGVANEKLFF. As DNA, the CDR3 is TGTGCCAGTAGTAGCCGAGGAGTAGCTAATGAAAAACTGTTTTTT.